This T cell receptor (beta chain) was retrieved from a study of regulatory T cells in long-lasting Graves disease. Broader study findings: The number of shared public clonotypes was higher in persistent patients (around 2,700) than new patients (just over 950).

About this clonotype itself: Its target is not known. A read error is possible here, since a much larger clone lies one base away.

Construction of the TCR beta libraries employed iRepertoire HTBI primers in conjunction with Arm-PCR of CDR3 regions. Each CDR3 protein is one row after TCRdb ran MiXCR on the multiplex PCR reads. In the table there are fewer than 500,000 distinct CDR3 sequences, 16% of which are singletons. Time point denoted: newly diagnosed GD, antithyroid drugs for less than 3 months. The TCR library used RNA extracted from PBMCs. The same sample was also used in a study of T cells in Graves' hyperthyroidism and ophthalmopathy.

Sequenced material: peripheral blood mononuclear cells (PBMCs), taken at new diagnosis, from a patient treated with antithyroid drugs. This clonotype was obtained from a middle-aged man with Graves disease.

The CDR3 loop reads CATLRAPYEQFF. In DNA form, the CDR3 reads TGTGCCACCCTCAGGGCTCCCTACGAGCAGTTCTTC. The chain links TRBV28 to TRBJ2-1, with D possibly matching TRBD1 (5 bases). CDR1 is MDHEN and CDR2 is SYDVKM in the germline V gene. V lost 10 bases, J lost 10 bases, and 17 bases lay in between. The CDR3 runs 12 residues.